This entry lists 7 T cell receptor beta chains sequenced from one sample in a study of T-cell reconstitution after alpha-beta-depleted transplantation in children. Researchers prepared the TCRbeta library using unique molecular identifiers, the study reports. TCRdb redid the calling of the PCR reads with MiXCR, one entry per CDR3 protein. Altogether about 480,000 distinct CDR3 sequences are present, about 12% being singletons, with the ten largest covering around 5.6%. This material consisted of PBMCs from the stem cell graft donor, taken from the stem cell graft. The receptors come from a human donor who donated a stem cell graft to a child with combined immunodeficiency.

This clonotype turned up a few times. This chain links TRBV6-2 or TRBV6-3 with TRBJ1-1, with D possibly matching TRBD1 (5 bases). Trimming pared 6 bases from V and 3 bases from J, leaving 20 bases between. This CDR3 contains 16 residues. Looked up from germline, CDR1 is MNHEY and CDR2 is SVGEGT. CDR3 nucleotide sequence: TGTGCCAGCAGAAGTATCAGGGTGGACGGGGACACTGAAGCTTTCTTT. It specifies CASRSIRVDGDTEAFF.

This CDR3 is CASSPPSLNEQFF. CDR3 sequence (DNA): TGTGCCAGCTCACCACCGTCGCTTAATGAGCAGTTCTTC. J is TRBJ2-1 and V is TRBV18; D gene uncertain. This CDR3 spans 13 amino acids. The germline CDR1 and CDR2 sequences are KGHSH and LQKENI. Trimming removed 0 bases at V and 7 bases at J, with 7 bases between.

This clonotype occurred many times. The chain employs TRBV12-3 or TRBV12-4 and TRBJ1-2; D possibly corresponds to TRBD1 (5 bases). CDR3 length: 15 amino acids. The V gene lost 3 bases and the J gene lost 4 bases, with 15 bases spanning the gap. The CDR3 here is CASSFEGPFLYGYTF. The CDR3 nucleotides are TGTGCCAGCAGTTTCGAGGGGCCTTTCCTCTATGGCTACACCTTC.

CDR3 region: CASSYGAGGAEEQYF. CDR3 DNA: TGTGCCAGCAGTTACGGTGCGGGGGGGGCGGAAGAGCAGTACTTC. V gene TRBV6-5 combines with J gene TRBJ2-7, with 9 bases lining up with TRBD2. This CDR3 region has 15 residues. CDR1 is MNHEY, CDR2 SVGAGI, per germline. V shed 2 bases, J shed 7 bases, and the junction held 9 bases outside the gene matches.

This clonotype showed up many times. This chain uses TRBV6-2 or TRBV6-3 with TRBJ1-2, with 10 nucleotides matching TRBD1. This CDR3 is 14 amino acids long. The germline V gene encodes CDR1 MNHEY and CDR2 SVGEGT. V shed 0 bases and J 8 bases; nucleotides not matched to a gene: 3. The CDR3 is CASSYSTGGLGYTF. The CDR3, as DNA: TGTGCCAGCAGTTACTCGACAGGGGGCCTAGGCTACACCTTC.

This clonotype was found many times. The chain is built from TRBV20-1 and TRBJ2-1, with unresolved D. The V and J ends lost 3 bases and 0 bases respectively, with 12 bases between them. Germline V gene sequence: CDR1 DFQATT, CDR2 SNEGSKA (reference sequence). The CDR3 covers 15 residues. The CDR3 loop is CSASILESSYNEQFF. As DNA, the CDR3 is TGCAGTGCTAGTATACTGGAGAGCTCCTACAATGAGCAGTTCTTC.

CDR3 loop: CATSRVAGASTDTQYF. The CDR3 coding sequence is TGTGCCACCAGCAGAGTGGCGGGAGCTAGCACAGATACGCAGTATTTT. J is TRBJ2-3 and V is TRBV15, with 7 bases aligning to TRBD2. The CDR3 extends over 16 amino acids. The V and J ends lost 1 base and 0 bases, in that order; junction bases with no gene match: 4. Germline V gene lookup returns CDR1 LNHNV and CDR2 YYDKDF (reference sequence).